These 23 T cell receptor beta chains were all obtained from the same sample, sequenced in a study of PD-L1 blockade in urothelial cancer. TCRdb keeps only in-frame clones here, not all; method: immunoSEQ multiplex PCR. In the table there are fewer than 90,000 clones, approximately 90% of which are singletons. Time point described: peripheral blood 6 weeks after treatment start. Sequencing used PBMCs, obtained around atezolizumab (anti-PD-L1) treatment. The source of these receptors is a woman at least 80 years old with urothelial cancer.

The genes are TRBV9 and TRBJ2-2; the match to TRBD1 covers 7 bases. Germline CDR1 reads SGDLS; CDR2 reads YYNGEE. The length of the CDR3 is 15 residues. Unmatched junction bases numbered 5, after V lost 0 bases and J lost 6 bases. The CDR3 loop reads CASSVEQGIAGELFF. CDR3 in DNA: TGTGCCAGCAGCGTAGAACAGGGGATTGCCGGGGAGCTGTTTTTT.

The CDR3 is CASSGGLRSTEAFF. The CDR3 DNA follows: TGTGCCAGCAGTGGGGGACTCCGGAGCACTGAAGCTTTCTTT. The rearrangement uses TRBV27 and TRBJ1-1; maybe TRBD1 (5 bases). V was pared by 5 bases and J by 4 bases, with 14 bases between. This CDR3 comprises 14 residues. The germline CDR1 and CDR2 sequences are MNHEY and SMNVEV (reference sequence).

For this clone: Other DNA sequences from this sample encode an identical CDR3 as well. The V call is TRBV30, the J call TRBJ1-5; D ambiguous. Germline V lookup: CDR1 GTSNPN, CDR2 SVGIG (reference sequence). This CDR3 region has 14 residues. Trimming shortened V by 0 bases and J by 4 bases, and 10 bases separated the two germline ends. The DNA of the CDR3 is TGTGCCTGGAGTGTACTGGGCCTTAATCAGCCCCAGCATTTT. Translating gives CAWSVLGLNQPQHF.

The gene calls are TRBV4-1 and TRBJ1-4; D is perhaps TRBD1 (5 bases). Germline lookup yields CDR1 MGHRA and CDR2 YSYEKL. The CDR3 runs to 16 residues. V lost 3 bases to trimming and J lost 8 bases, with 19 bases between them. The CDR3, as DNA: TGCGCCAGCAGCCAGGCGGAGGGGTCCTGGGGGGAAAAACTGTTTTTT. The encoded protein is CASSQAEGSWGEKLFF.

V usage is TRBV11-2 and J usage is TRBJ1-5; no reliable D call. Germline CDR1 and CDR2: SGHAT and FQNNGV. The CDR3 contains 13 residues. V lost 2 bases and J 5 bases, leaving 7 bases between the germline ends. The CDR3 here is CASSLSGDQPQHF. The CDR3 DNA reads as TGTGCCAGCAGCTTATCAGGTGATCAGCCCCAGCATTTT.

The V and J genes are TRBV7-9 and TRBJ1-1, with D unresolved. Germline lookup yields CDR1 SEHNR and CDR2 FQNEAQ (reference sequence). CDR3 length: 14 residues. The V end lost 6 bases, the J end lost 4 bases, and 15 bases lay between the germline ends. CDR3 in DNA: TGTGCCAGCAGAGGCCAGCCCCGCGGCACTGAAGCTTTCTTT. Its translation is CASRGQPRGTEAFF. Supplemented by reference TRBV7-9 and TRBJ1-1, the full variable domain reads DTGVSQNPRHKITKRGQNVTFRCDPISEHNRLYWYRQTLGQGPEFLTYFQNEAQLEKSRLLSDRFSAERPKGSFSTLEIQRTEQGDSAMYLCASRGQPRGTEAFFGQGTRLTVV.

This clone was seen once. This rearrangement joins TRBV7-3 to TRBJ2-3; possibly TRBD2 for D (6 bases). The germline CDR1 and CDR2 sequences are SGHTA and FQGTGA. V gave up 6 bases and J gave up 0 bases, with 10 bases separating them. The CDR3 sequence is 14 residues long. Here the CDR3 reads CASSSGISTDTQYF. The DNA for the CDR3 is TGTGCCAGCAGTAGCGGTATAAGCACAGATACGCAGTATTTT.

The chain has TRBV18 and TRBJ2-7; TRBD2 agrees at 9 bases. With V trimmed by 3 bases and J by 4 bases, 4 bases remained unmatched. The CDR3 runs to 14 residues. Germline lookup yields CDR1 KGHSH and CDR2 LQKENI. CDR3 DNA sequence: TGTGCCAGCTCACCCTTAGCGGGAGAGTACGAGCAGTACTTC. It encodes CASSPLAGEYEQYF.

V is TRBV7-2 and J is TRBJ2-1, with D possibly matching TRBD2 (6 bases). The V gene lost 5 bases and the J gene lost 14 bases, with 19 bases spanning the gap. Germline lookup yields CDR1 SGHTA and CDR2 FQGNSA. CDR3 size: 13 residues. DNA for the CDR3: TGTGCCAGCAGCCAAATGGGGTGGGAGGACGAGTTCTTC. This gives the protein CASSQMGWEDEFF.

This clone has just one count. The chain carries TRBV10-3 and TRBJ1-2; tentatively, D is TRBD1 (6 bases). Per germline, CDR1 ENHRY and CDR2 SYGVKD. This CDR3 has 13 residues. V lost 4 bases and J 8 bases, leaving 14 bases between the germline ends. The DNA of the CDR3 is TGTGCCATCAGTGTTCAGGGGCCAAGGGGCTACACCTTC. The encoded protein is CAISVQGPRGYTF.

The chain has TRBV9 and TRBJ2-5; the match to TRBD2 covers 8 bases. CDR3 length: 17 residues. The germline V gene encodes CDR1 SGDLS and CDR2 YYNGEE. V lost 0 bases to trimming and J lost 2 bases; unmatched junction nucleotides: 9. The CDR3 sequence: CASSVAERGGMQETQYF. CDR3 bases: TGTGCCAGCAGCGTAGCTGAGCGCGGGGGGATGCAAGAGACCCAGTACTTC.

The chain links TRBV28 to TRBJ2-7, with D unclear. Deletions cut 5 bases from V and 3 bases from J, with 5 bases between. Germline CDR1 MDHEN, CDR2 SYDVKM. This CDR3 is built from 11 residues. The CDR3 is CASSIHYEQYF. The CDR3 DNA reads as TGTGCCAGCAGTATCCACTACGAGCAGTACTTC.

V usage is TRBV7-8 and J usage is TRBJ1-5; D not certain. The CDR3 has 15 amino acids. Germline-derived CDR1 and CDR2 are SGHVS and FQNEAQ. Trimming pared 2 bases from V and 0 bases from J, leaving 8 bases between. The CDR3 protein is CASSLTFDSNQPQHF. CDR3 nucleotide sequence: TGTGCCAGCAGCTTAACTTTCGATAGCAATCAGCCCCAGCATTTT.

This clone was observed once. V gene TRBV19 combines with J gene TRBJ2-7; TRBD1 aligns across 9 bases. The CDR3 runs 16 residues. Looked up from germline, CDR1 is LNHDA and CDR2 is SQIVND (reference sequence). The J segment lost 5 bases and the V segment lost 0 bases, leaving 8 bases of the junction unmatched. CDR3 protein: CASSIDRGTGFDEQYF. In DNA, the CDR3 is TGTGCCAGTAGTATAGATCGGGGGACAGGGTTCGACGAGCAGTACTTC. Drawing the rest from reference TRBV19 and TRBJ2-7, the complete variable domain is DGGITQSPKYLFRKEGQNVTLSCEQNLNHDAMYWYRQDPGQGLRLIYYSQIVNDFQKGDIAEGYSVSREKKESFPLTVTSAQKNPTAFYLCASSIDRGTGFDEQYFGPGTRLTVT.

This rearrangement joins TRBV2 to TRBJ1-5; no reliable D call. The germline gives CDR1 SNHLY, CDR2 FYNNEI. CDR3 length: 14 amino acids. The V end was cut by 4 bases, the J end by 0 bases, with 7 bases between. The CDR3 spells CASSGAHSNQPQHF. CDR3 DNA: TGTGCCAGCAGTGGGGCCCATAGCAATCAGCCCCAGCATTTT.

The chain joins TRBV5-6 to TRBJ2-7; D possibly corresponds to TRBD2 (5 bases). CDR3 length: 13 amino acids. V dropped 4 bases and J dropped 6 bases, with 14 bases sitting between them. Germline V gene data show CDR1 as SGHDT and CDR2 as YYEEEE. The CDR3 DNA reads as TGTGCCAGCAGCCCGGAACTAGTGGGCGAGCAGTACTTC. Protein product: CASSPELVGEQYF. The variable domain in full, with the rest retrieved from reference TRBV5-6 and TRBJ2-7, is DAGVTQSPTHLIKTRGQQVTLRCSPKSGHDTVSWYQQALGQGPQFIFQYYEEEERQRGNFPDRFSGHQFPNYSSELNVNALLLGDSALYLCASSPELVGEQYFGPGTRLTVT.

The chain couples TRBV25-1 to TRBJ1-4; possibly TRBD1 for D (6 bases). Trimming took off 6 bases at V and 3 bases at J, with 14 bases between the two ends. CDR3 length: 15 residues. Looked up from germline, CDR1 is MGHDK and CDR2 is SYGVNS. The CDR3 spells CASRDHRVSNEKLFF. In nucleotides, the CDR3 is TGTGCCAGCAGGGACCACAGGGTCTCTAATGAAAAACTGTTTTTT.

The CDR3 is CASSERGSHNEKLFF. CDR3 in DNA: TGTGCCAGCAGCGAACGCGGGAGTCATAATGAAAAACTGTTTTTT. The rearrangement uses TRBV13 and TRBJ1-4, with D unresolved. The germline gives CDR1 PRHDT, CDR2 FYEKMQ (reference sequence). The germline V and J ends were trimmed by 5 bases and 4 bases, with 14 bases remaining between them. The CDR3 length is 15 residues.

The genes are TRBV18 and TRBJ1-2; tentative D call: TRBD1 (5 bases). Germline V gives CDR1 KGHSH, CDR2 LQKENI. This CDR3 contains 14 residues. V lost 3 bases, J lost 4 bases, and 12 bases lay in between. The CDR3 region is CASSPRDKGYGYTF. DNA for the CDR3: TGTGCCAGCTCACCCAGGGATAAGGGCTATGGCTACACCTTC. Complete variable domain (other parts from reference TRBV18 and TRBJ1-2): NAGVMQNPRHLVRRRGQEARLRCSPMKGHSHVYWYRQLPEEGLKFMVYLQKENIIDESGMPKERFSAEFPKEGPSILRIQQVVRGDSAAYFCASSPRDKGYGYTFGSGTRLTVV.

This chain links TRBV28 with TRBJ1-5; 8 bases match TRBD1. V shed 2 bases, J shed 9 bases, and the junction held 6 bases outside the gene matches. This CDR3 has 14 residues. Germline V gene sequence: CDR1 MDHEN, CDR2 SYDVKM. The chain's CDR3 is CASSLQGAMGPQHF. CDR3 in DNA: TGTGCCAGCAGTTTACAGGGGGCTATGGGGCCCCAGCATTTT.

The chain links TRBV2 to TRBJ2-1, with D tentatively TRBD1 (5 bases). Trimming stripped 8 bases from V and 10 bases from J, with 12 bases between. The CDR3 spans 11 residues. The germline V gene encodes CDR1 SNHLY and CDR2 FYNNEI. This chain's CDR3 is CASGATREQFF. CDR3 sequence (DNA): TGTGCCAGCGGGGCAACCAGGGAGCAGTTCTTC.

This chain joins TRBV21-1 and TRBJ2-2; TRBD1 is taken as the D call from the table, unchecked against the DNA. TRBV21-1 is shown as a pseudogene. CDR3 length: 18 amino acids. DNA of the CDR3: TGTGCCAGCAGCAAAACGGAAGGAAGCAGGAAAAACACCGGGGAGCTGTTTTTT. This encodes CASSKTEGSRKNTGELFF.

This chain uses TRBV9 with TRBJ2-1; tentative D call: TRBD1 (5 bases). This CDR3 has 16 amino acids. Trimming cost V 0 bases and J 7 bases, with 17 bases left between them. Germline-derived CDR1 and CDR2 are SGDLS and YYNGEE. The CDR3 DNA follows: TGTGCCAGCAGCGTAGAAGAACCCAGGGCCCGAAATGAGCAGTTCTTC. Residues: CASSVEEPRARNEQFF.